This T cell receptor beta chain was identified in a study of human T cells and chemical hapten exposure. Library construction involved attaching unique molecular identifiers to individual cDNA molecules, which allowed quantitative, reproducible TCR counting. In TCRdb, the RACE reads were re-called with MiXCR into one record per CDR3 protein. The profile shows 85,000 to 100,000 distinct CDR3 sequences, about 10% of them singletons. The ends were cut back, 5 bases at V and 6 bases at J, with 22 bases in the middle. The CDR3 sequence is 15 residues long. CDR1 is DFQATT and CDR2 is SNEGSKA in the germline V gene (reference sequence). Specified time point: pre-sensitization, week 0. Treatment here: therapeutic diphenylcyclopropenone sensitization with weekly scalp DPC. Total RNA came from unfractionated whole blood.

The sample here was whole blood, taken in connection with sensitization to the hapten diphenylcyclopropenone (DPC). This clonotype was sampled from a woman aged 55-69 years with alopecia areata. Some clones in this sample may be carry-over from other donors' samples. This chain joins TRBV20-1 and TRBJ2-5; TRBD2 is a possible D gene (5 bases). The CDR3 DNA reads TGCAGTGCTGGGCGAGAGCTGCGGGTGGAGAAGACCCAGTACTTC. It encodes CSAGRELRVEKTQYF.